The 24 T cell receptor beta chains listed next were all sequenced from one sample in a study of blood T cell repertoires in COVID-19. Data came from immunoSEQ multiplex PCR; TCRdb stores just in-frame clones and leaves some out. In the table there are around 170,000 clones, around two thirds of which are singletons. The specimen was peripheral blood. These receptors were obtained from a woman aged 80 or older with acute or convalescent COVID-19.

The chain links TRBV5-6 to TRBJ2-2, with 7 bases that match TRBD2. The length of the CDR3 is 14 residues. The junction had 8 bases not matched to a gene; V was cut back by 3 bases and J by 9 bases. Looked up from germline, CDR1 is SGHDT and CDR2 is YYEEEE. CDR3 amino acids: CASSYRGGDWELFF. The DNA of the CDR3 is TGTGCCAGCAGCTACCGCGGGGGTGATTGGGAGCTGTTTTTT.

This clone came up a few times. The genes are TRBV27 and TRBJ2-1; TRBD2 aligns across 13 bases. This CDR3 region has 12 residues. Trimming at V came to 7 bases and at J to 15 bases, leaving 6 bases not matched to a gene. Germline CDR1 and CDR2: MNHEY and SMNVEV (reference sequence). CDR3 loop: CASKGLAGFPFF. The CDR3, as DNA: TGTGCCAGCAAGGGACTAGCGGGGTTTCCGTTCTTC.

This chain uses TRBV19 with TRBJ2-7; D is possibly TRBD2 (5 bases). The ends were cut back, 1 base at V and 6 bases at J, with 19 bases in the middle. The CDR3 runs 16 residues. CDR1 is LNHDA and CDR2 is SQIVND in the germline V gene (reference sequence). CDR3 sequence (DNA): TGTGCCAGTAGTATAGTTGGTTTGGACTCAATCACCGAGCAGTACTTC. This gives the protein CASSIVGLDSITEQYF.

The gene calls are TRBV7-9 and TRBJ2-3, with TRBD2 as a possible D gene (5 bases). CDR3 length: 17 amino acids. V was pared by 5 bases and J by 2 bases, with 20 bases between. Looked up from germline, CDR1 is SEHNR and CDR2 is FQNEAQ (reference sequence). CDR3 residues: CASSSGSGRTNTDTQYF. CDR3 DNA sequence: TGTGCCAGCAGCAGCGGCTCCGGACGCACGAACACAGATACGCAGTATTTT.

The chain has TRBV7-7 and TRBJ2-3, with D unresolved. There are 14 residues in the CDR3. Per the germline V gene, CDR1 is SSHAT and CDR2 is FNYEAQ (reference sequence). Trimming shortened V by 1 base and J by 6 bases, and 11 bases separated the two germline ends. This CDR3 reads CASSLDPSADTQYF. The DNA for the CDR3 is TGTGCCAGCAGCTTAGATCCTAGTGCGGATACGCAGTATTTT.

This clone appeared a single time. The chain couples TRBV6-5 to TRBJ1-6; no clear D. Trimming pared 5 bases from V and 7 bases from J, leaving 9 bases between. CDR3 size: 13 residues. Germline V gene lookup returns CDR1 MNHEY and CDR2 SVGAGI. The CDR3 DNA is TGTGCCAGCAGTCCTATCCCAAATTCACCCCTCCACTTT. Amino acids: CASSPIPNSPLHF.

The chain carries TRBV2 and TRBJ2-7, with D possibly matching TRBD2 (6 bases). This CDR3 spans 15 amino acids. V shed 3 bases and J shed 4 bases, with 16 bases lying between them. The germline V gene has CDR1 SNHLY and CDR2 FYNNEI. The CDR3 protein is CASSDARAGGYEQYF. DNA for the CDR3: TGTGCCAGCAGTGACGCACGGGCCGGGGGATACGAGCAGTACTTC.

The chain recombines TRBV28 with TRBJ1-1; no firm D call. The V gene's germline CDR1 is MDHEN and CDR2 SYDVKM. The length of the CDR3 is 15 residues. V dropped 2 bases and J dropped 0 bases, with 10 bases sitting between them. This CDR3 reads CASSLPAAMNTEAFF. The CDR3 DNA sequence: TGTGCCAGCAGTTTACCGGCGGCTATGAACACTGAAGCTTTCTTT.

This clone was seen just once. This sequence joins TRBV3-1 (or the pseudogene TRBV3-2) and TRBJ1-2; D might be TRBD1 (6 bases). In germline, CDR1 is LGHDT, CDR2 YNNKEL (reference sequence). Trimming removed 5 bases from V and 7 bases from J, with 11 bases in between. This CDR3 region has 12 residues. The CDR3, as DNA: TGTGCCAGCAGCGCCGGACAGTTTGGCTACACCTTC. Its protein product is CASSAGQFGYTF.

The chain employs TRBV9 and TRBJ1-3, with D possibly TRBD1 on 6 matching bases. CDR1 and CDR2 from the germline V gene are SGDLS and YYNGEE. The CDR3 sequence is 14 residues long. V gave up 0 bases and J gave up 2 bases, with 6 bases separating them. The CDR3 bases are TGTGCCAGCAGCGTAGACAGGGCTGGAAACACCATATATTTT. Translating gives CASSVDRAGNTIYF.

The genes are TRBV18 and TRBJ2-1; maybe TRBD2 (6 bases). Germline V lookup: CDR1 KGHSH, CDR2 LQKENI. The CDR3 covers 13 residues. Trimming left V 7 bases short and J 9 bases short, with 16 bases between. CDR3 DNA sequence: TGTGCCAGCTGCCGGAGGGAAACAATTGAGCAGTTCTTC. Amino acid sequence: CASCRRETIEQFF.

The gene calls are TRBV7-2 and TRBJ2-1; TRBD2 matches at 11 bases. The CDR3 runs to 18 residues. CDR1 and CDR2 from the germline V gene are SGHTA and FQGNSA. V trimming: 1 base; J trimming: 3 bases; junction bases outside the gene matches: 8. CDR3 DNA sequence: TGTGCCAGCAGCTTAGTCGTTAGCGGGAGGGATAACTACAATGAGCAGTTCTTC. Its protein is CASSLVVSGRDNYNEQFF.

This chain joins TRBV5-5 and TRBJ2-1; 7 positions agree with TRBD2. CDR1 SGHKS and CDR2 YYEKEE come from the germline V gene (reference sequence). There are 15 residues in the CDR3. Germline trimming cut 0 bases from V and 5 bases from J; bases unmatched to any gene: 5. CDR3 sequence: CASSLASSGDNEQFF. The CDR3 bases are TGTGCCAGCAGCTTGGCGTCTAGCGGAGACAATGAGCAGTTCTTC. The full variable domain, its missing parts supplied by reference TRBV5-5 and TRBJ2-1, is DAGVTQSPTHLIKTRGQQVTLRCSPISGHKSVSWYQQVLGQGPQFIFQYYEKEERGRGNFPDRFSARQFPNYSSELNVNALLLGDSALYLCASSLASSGDNEQFFGPGTRLTVL.

The rearrangement joins TRBV18 to TRBJ1-2, with D tentatively TRBD1 (5 bases). V was trimmed by 3 bases and J by 3 bases, leaving 8 bases between them. Per the germline V gene, CDR1 is KGHSH and CDR2 is LQKENI. The CDR3 contains 13 residues. CDR3 DNA: TGTGCCAGCTCACCCGGACATGACTATGGCTACACCTTC. Translated, it gives CASSPGHDYGYTF.

This chain connects TRBV9 to TRBJ2-2; 8 positions match TRBD2. Trimming at V came to 1 base and at J to 0 bases, leaving 2 bases not matched to a gene. From germline, CDR1 is SGDLS and CDR2 YYNGEE. The length of the CDR3 is 16 residues. CDR3 DNA: TGTGCCAGCAGCGTAATAGCGGGACCGAACACCGGGGAGCTGTTTTTT. Its translation: CASSVIAGPNTGELFF.

The rearrangement links TRBV28 to TRBJ2-7, with 7 nucleotides matching TRBD2. The CDR3 is 13 amino acids. Germline values: CDR1 MDHEN, CDR2 SYDVKM. Losses at the gene ends were 8 bases for V and 5 bases for J; bases not matched to a gene: 9. CDR3 DNA: TGTGCCAGCCATCCTGGGACTATCCACGAGCAGTACTTC. The encoded protein is CASHPGTIHEQYF.

The chain has TRBV7-2 and TRBJ1-4; 7 nucleotides align to TRBD1. The CDR3 sequence is 18 residues long. V lost 1 base, J lost 4 bases, and 12 bases stayed unmatched. Germline V lookup: CDR1 SGHTA, CDR2 FQGNSA. CDR3 residues: CASSLVGGRGRNNEKLFF. The CDR3 nucleotides read TGTGCCAGCAGCTTAGTTGGCGGAAGGGGGCGGAATAATGAAAAACTGTTTTTT.

This clone has only a few counts. The V and J genes are TRBV2 and TRBJ1-4; D remains unclear. Trimming removed 7 bases from V and 4 bases from J, with 13 bases in between. This CDR3 has 14 residues. Germline lookup yields CDR1 SNHLY and CDR2 FYNNEI. The CDR3 here is CASNKRGYNEKLFF. The CDR3 DNA sequence: TGTGCCAGCAACAAGCGGGGTTATAATGAAAAACTGTTTTTT.

This sequence joins TRBV28 and TRBJ2-7; 13 bases fit TRBD2. Germline V CDR1 and CDR2: MDHEN, SYDVKM. The CDR3 has 15 amino acids. The V and J ends lost 4 bases and 1 base, in that order; junction bases with no gene match: 1. This CDR3 reads CASSSGLAGSYEQYF. In DNA, the CDR3 is TGTGCCAGCAGTTCGGGACTAGCGGGGTCCTACGAGCAGTACTTC.

The rearrangement links TRBV18 to TRBJ2-1; the match to TRBD1 covers 10 bases. V lost 5 bases to trimming and J lost 4 bases; unmatched junction nucleotides: 5. CDR3 length: 15 amino acids. CDR1 and CDR2 (germline): KGHSH, LQKENI. The CDR3 DNA reads as TGTGCCAGCTCAACCGGGACAGGGGAATACAATGAGCAGTTCTTC. Protein sequence: CASSTGTGEYNEQFF.

A few counts support this clone. The chain joins TRBV14 to TRBJ2-5, with TRBD1 matching over 7 bases. The CDR3 is 15 residues long. The V segment lost 2 bases and the J segment 5 bases; nucleotides outside the gene matches: 8. CDR1 is SGHDN, CDR2 FVKESK, per germline. Here the CDR3 DNA reads TGTGCCAGCAGCCAACTGGGACAGCTAGGGGAGACCCAGTACTTC. As protein: CASSQLGQLGETQYF.

The chain uses TRBV28 and TRBJ2-3; 12 bases line up with TRBD2. CDR1 and CDR2 from the germline V gene are MDHEN and SYDVKM. The trim removed 4 bases at V and 7 bases at J, leaving 9 bases unmatched. This CDR3 contains 16 residues. The CDR3 DNA reads as TGTGCCAGCAGTTGGCAACTAGCGGGAGGATCGAATACGCAGTATTTT. It codes for CASSWQLAGGSNTQYF.

This clone was seen only a few times. This sequence joins TRBV7-2 and TRBJ2-6; 8 nucleotides align to TRBD1. The CDR3 runs to 19 residues. CDR1 is SGHTA and CDR2 is FQGNSA in the germline V gene. The V segment lost 1 base and the J segment 3 bases; nucleotides outside the gene matches: 11. In DNA form, the CDR3 reads TGTGCCAGCAGCTTAGTTGCTAGGACAGGGTTAGGTGGGGCCAACGTCCTGACTTTC. Translation: CASSLVARTGLGGANVLTF.

V gene TRBV3-1 (or the pseudogene TRBV3-2) combines with J gene TRBJ2-5; 7 bases align to TRBD2. The CDR3 loop spans 16 amino acids. With 0 bases clipped from V and 11 bases from J, the junction kept 15 bases outside the gene matches. Germline CDR1 reads LGHDT; CDR2 reads YNNKEL (reference sequence). The CDR3 loop reads CASSQEMAGAFRAQYF. CDR3 sequence (DNA): TGTGCCAGCAGCCAAGAAATGGCGGGAGCGTTCAGGGCTCAGTACTTC.